One sample yielded the 26 T cell receptor beta chains listed below, sequenced in a study of CD8 T cells in Susac syndrome. The RNA, about 0.45 to 1 ug, was put through reverse transcription using random hexamers. TCRdb re-called the immunoSEQ multiplex PCR reads with MiXCR, one entry per CDR3 protein. The sample comprises roughly 110,000 distinct CDR3 sequences, 92% of which are singletons, and approximately 0.12% rests with the top ten. The sample comprised CD8+ T cells from PBMCs. Receptors originate from a human donor in good health.

The CDR3 loop is CASSLPLGVRAEAFF. CDR3 DNA sequence: TGTGCCAGCAGCTTACCCCTGGGCGTCAGGGCTGAAGCTTTCTTT. V gene TRBV7-9 combines with J gene TRBJ1-1, with D possibly TRBD1 on 5 matching bases. V gave up 2 bases and J gave up 6 bases, with 16 bases separating them. The CDR3 runs 15 residues. Germline V gene sequence: CDR1 SEHNR, CDR2 FQNEAQ (reference sequence).

Details on this clonotype: The junction departs from germline at one end; a sequencing error may be responsible. J is TRBJ2-7 and V is TRBV14; D remains unclear. CDR1 is SGHDN, CDR2 FVKESK, per germline. The CDR3 sequence is 12 residues long. In nucleotides, the CDR3 is TGTGCCTGCAGCGACGACCGCGTCAAGCAGTACTTC. Amino acids: CACSDDRVKQYF. Full variable domain (remainder filled in from reference TRBV14 and TRBJ2-7): EAGVTQFPSHSVIEKGQTVTLRCDPISGHDNLYWYRRVMGKEIKFLLHFVKESKQDESGMPNNRFLAERTGGTYSTLKVQPAELEDSGVYFCACSDDRVKQYFGPGTRLTVT.

This sequence joins TRBV6-5 and TRBJ1-4; possible D gene TRBD1, 6 bases. CDR1 and CDR2 from the germline V gene are MNHEY and SVGAGI. The CDR3 sequence is 12 residues long. V was pared by 10 bases and J by 4 bases, with 10 bases between. In DNA form, the CDR3 reads TGTGCCACCCGGACAGTTAATGAAAAACTGTTTTTT. Encoded protein: CATRTVNEKLFF.

The chain joins TRBV20-1 to TRBJ1-2; D not resolved. The CDR3 totals 11 residues. V dropped 6 bases and J dropped 7 bases, with 12 bases sitting between them. Germline CDR1 and CDR2: DFQATT and SNEGSKA (reference sequence). CDR3 sequence reads: CSAQFEGGYTF. The CDR3 bases are TGCAGTGCCCAATTCGAGGGTGGCTACACCTTC.

CDR3 region: CASSQAGSTYEQYF. As DNA, the CDR3 is TGTGCCAGCAGCCAAGCGGGGTCGACCTACGAGCAGTACTTC. The rearrangement uses TRBV27 and TRBJ2-7; the match to TRBD2 covers 7 bases. In germline, CDR1 is MNHEY, CDR2 SMNVEV (reference sequence). This CDR3 is 14 amino acids long. V shed 6 bases, J shed 2 bases, and the junction held 7 bases outside the gene matches.

The sample holds one count of this clonotype. The rearrangement uses TRBV20-1 and TRBJ2-7; D not resolved. The germline CDR1 and CDR2 sequences are DFQATT and SNEGSKA (reference sequence). V dropped 3 bases and J dropped 4 bases, with 10 bases sitting between them. The CDR3 is 12 residues long. The CDR3 region has the DNA TGCAGTGCTAGCGGTTTCGGGTACGAGCAGTACTTC. Its translation is CSASGFGYEQYF.

V and J are TRBV25-1 and TRBJ2-5; D remains unclear. V was shortened by 2 bases and J by 5 bases, with 12 bases between the two germline ends. The CDR3 is 14 amino acids. Germline V CDR1 and CDR2: MGHDK, SYGVNS. The CDR3 reads CASSEPSKRETQYF. The DNA for the CDR3 is TGTGCCAGCAGTGAACCTTCGAAGAGGGAGACCCAGTACTTC. Full variable domain (rest looked up from reference TRBV25-1 and TRBJ2-5): EADIYQTPRYLVIGTGKKITLECSQTMGHDKMYWYQQDPGMELHLIHYSYGVNSTEKGDLSSESTVSRIRTEHFPLTLESARPSHTSQYLCASSEPSKRETQYFGPGTRLLVL.

This chain connects TRBV5-4 to TRBJ2-2; the D is unclear. Looked up from germline, CDR1 is SGHNT and CDR2 is YYREEE (reference sequence). This CDR3 is 14 amino acids long. V lost 5 bases and J lost 1, with 9 bases in between. The CDR3 sequence is CASRLALNTGELFF. The CDR3, as DNA: TGTGCCAGCAGGTTAGCTCTGAACACCGGGGAGCTGTTTTTT.

This chain's CDR3 is CATSRDLGGTEAFF. The CDR3 DNA sequence: TGTGCCACCAGCAGAGATCTGGGAGGAACTGAAGCTTTCTTT. The chain has TRBV15 and TRBJ1-1; no firm D call. V lost 0 bases and J lost 5, with 10 bases in between. Germline V gene lookup returns CDR1 LNHNV and CDR2 YYDKDF (reference sequence). This CDR3 has 14 residues. Using reference TRBV15 and TRBJ1-1 for the parts outside the CDR3, the full variable domain is DAMVIQNPRYQVTQFGKPVTLSCSQTLNHNVMYWYQQKSSQAPKLLFHYYDKDFNNEADTPDNFQSRRPNTSFCFLDIRSPGLGDTAMYLCATSRDLGGTEAFFGQGTRLTVV.

The J gene is TRBJ1-1, the V gene TRBV12-3 or TRBV12-4; 7 nucleotides agree with TRBD1. The CDR3 totals 14 residues. V shed 5 bases, J shed 6 bases, and the junction held 9 bases outside the gene matches. CDR3 sequence (DNA): TGTGCCAGCAGTCCCCTAAGGGGGCCGCCTGAAGCTTTCTTT. Encoded protein: CASSPLRGPPEAFF.

This sequence joins TRBV6-5 and TRBJ1-1; 7 nucleotides line up with TRBD1. CDR1 and CDR2 from the germline V gene are MNHEY and SVGAGI. CDR3 length equals 15 residues. J lost 0 bases, V lost 2 bases, and 3 bases had no gene match. The CDR3 nucleotides read TGTGCCAGCAGTTACAAGGACAGGCTGAACACTGAAGCTTTCTTT. It yields the protein CASSYKDRLNTEAFF.

This chain links TRBV19 with TRBJ2-6, with 8 bases matching TRBD1. Germline loops: CDR1 LNHDA, CDR2 SQIVND (reference sequence). The length of the CDR3 is 16 residues. After removal of 4 bases from V and 4 bases from J, the junction contained 6 bases not matched to a gene. As DNA, the CDR3 is TGTGCCAGTAGTACCCTGACAGGGGCAGGGGCCAACGTCCTGACTTTC. Its translation is CASSTLTGAGANVLTF.

The count of this clonotype is one. The CDR3 protein is CASTPGTSGGAYF. The CDR3 DNA is TGCGCCAGCACTCCCGGGACTAGCGGGGGGGCGTATTTT. The chain recombines TRBV10-2 with TRBJ2-3, with 16 positions matching TRBD2. Looked up from germline, CDR1 is WSHSY and CDR2 is SAAADI. The CDR3 runs 13 residues. Unmatched junction bases numbered 6, after V lost 7 bases and J lost 14 bases.

The chain has TRBV6-5 and TRBJ1-5, with 7 nucleotides matching TRBD1. Germline V gene data show CDR1 as MNHEY and CDR2 as SVGAGI. The CDR3 totals 15 residues. V shed 6 bases and J 4 bases; nucleotides not matched to a gene: 9. CDR3 sequence: CASSSGTAVNQPQHF. The CDR3 nucleotides are TGTGCCAGCAGCTCCGGGACAGCCGTAAATCAGCCCCAGCATTTT.

V is TRBV11-1 and J is TRBJ1-1; 8 nucleotides match TRBD1. Per germline, CDR1 SGHAT and CDR2 FQDESV (reference sequence). This CDR3 region has 14 residues. J lost 5 bases, V lost 5 bases, and 7 bases had no gene match. DNA of the CDR3: TGTGCCAGCAGCCAAGGACAGGGATGGACTGAAGCTTTCTTT. Translated: CASSQGQGWTEAFF.

CDR3 protein: CASSQEKGYTF. CDR3 nucleotide sequence: TGTGCCAGCTCTCAGGAGAAGGGCTACACCTTC. The rearrangement uses TRBV3-1 and TRBJ1-2; D is ambiguous. CDR3 length: 11 amino acids. V lost 8 bases and J lost 8, with 12 bases in between. From germline, CDR1 is LGHDT and CDR2 YNNKEL (reference sequence).

This chain uses TRBV3-1 with TRBJ2-5, with D unclear. The CDR3 runs to 15 residues. Between the trimmed V and J ends, which lost 4 bases and 4 bases, there was a span of 16 bases. Germline CDR1 reads LGHDT; CDR2 reads YNNKEL (reference sequence). In nucleotides, the CDR3 is TGTGCCAGCAGCCCCGCTAGGGCTTGGGGAGAGACCCAGTACTTC. It specifies CASSPARAWGETQYF.

The V call is TRBV5-1, the J call TRBJ2-3, with D unclear. Trimming shortened V by 0 bases and J by 4 bases, and 6 bases separated the two germline ends. CDR1 SGHRS and CDR2 YFSETQ come from the germline V gene. The CDR3 contains 13 residues. The DNA for the CDR3 is TGCGCCAGCAGCTTGGTAAAGGCAGATACGCAGTATTTT. Amino acid sequence: CASSLVKADTQYF.

The rearrangement joins TRBV18 to TRBJ1-4; 9 nucleotides line up with TRBD1. Looked up from germline, CDR1 is KGHSH and CDR2 is LQKENI. This CDR3 has 14 amino acids. V lost 4 bases, J lost 6 bases, and 3 bases stayed unmatched. CDR3 region: CASSLQGAYEKLFF. CDR3 nucleotide sequence: TGTGCCAGCTCACTACAGGGGGCTTATGAAAAACTGTTTTTT.

CDR3 loop: CSAALRDRAYEQYF. CDR3 coding DNA: TGCAGTGCTGCCCTCCGGGACAGAGCCTACGAGCAGTACTTC. The chain has TRBV20-1 and TRBJ2-7, with TRBD1 matching over 7 bases. CDR1 and CDR2 (germline): DFQATT, SNEGSKA (reference sequence). The CDR3 is 14 amino acids. Trimming at V came to 5 bases and at J to 2 bases, leaving 9 bases not matched to a gene.

The chain has TRBV6-4 and TRBJ2-3, with 13 nucleotides matching TRBD2. The CDR3 covers 15 residues. CDR1 and CDR2 from the germline V gene are MRHNA and SNTAGT. Germline trimming cut 0 bases from V and 6 bases from J; bases unmatched to any gene: 0. CDR3 sequence (DNA): TGTGCCAGCAGTGACTCGACTAGCGGGGGGGATACGCAGTATTTT. Protein: CASSDSTSGGDTQYF.

The chain links TRBV6-6 to TRBJ1-2; D call uncertain. Trimming took 8 bases from V and 8 from J, leaving 6 bases between them. This CDR3 has 9 residues. Germline loops: CDR1 MNHNY, CDR2 SVGAGI (reference sequence). CDR3 in amino acids: CASESGYTF. The CDR3 DNA follows: TGTGCCAGCGAGTCGGGCTACACCTTC.

This clonotype is a singleton in its sample. The J gene is TRBJ2-2, the V gene TRBV20-1; the D gene is possibly TRBD2 (6 bases). The CDR3 runs to 14 residues. The ends were cut back, 6 bases at V and 5 bases at J, with 16 bases in the middle. Germline V gene lookup returns CDR1 DFQATT and CDR2 SNEGSKA (reference sequence). The CDR3 nucleotides read TGCAGTGCGGTCAGGGAGGCGGTGACCGGGGAGCTGTTTTTT. Protein: CSAVREAVTGELFF.

J is TRBJ1-1 and V is TRBV19; a possible D gene is TRBD1 (5 bases). Germline values: CDR1 LNHDA, CDR2 SQIVND (reference sequence). The CDR3 sequence is 13 residues long. The V end lost 6 bases, the J end lost 4 bases, and 12 bases lay between the germline ends. This chain's CDR3 is CASSEGGGTEAFF. DNA of the CDR3: TGTGCCAGTAGCGAGGGCGGGGGCACTGAAGCTTTCTTT. Complete variable domain (other parts from reference TRBV19 and TRBJ1-1): DGGITQSPKYLFRKEGQNVTLSCEQNLNHDAMYWYRQDPGQGLRLIYYSQIVNDFQKGDIAEGYSVSREKKESFPLTVTSAQKNPTAFYLCASSEGGGTEAFFGQGTRLTVV.

V usage is TRBV5-6 and J usage is TRBJ1-5, with TRBD1 as a possible D gene (6 bases). This CDR3 is 15 amino acids long. The ends were cut back, 2 bases at V and 7 bases at J, with 16 bases in the middle. Germline V CDR1 and CDR2: SGHDT, YYEEEE. For the CDR3, the DNA is TGTGCCAGCAGCTTAGGACCCACAGGGAGCCAGCCCCAGCATTTT. It yields the protein CASSLGPTGSQPQHF.

The chain has TRBV6-2 or TRBV6-3 and TRBJ1-5; the match to TRBD1 covers 7 bases. This CDR3 has 15 residues. CDR1 MNHEY and CDR2 SVGEGT come from the germline V gene. The junction had 13 bases not matched to a gene; V was cut back by 10 bases and J by 4 bases. The CDR3 sequence: CATADTTGLNQPQHF. The CDR3 region has the DNA TGTGCCACCGCGGACACGACAGGGTTGAATCAGCCCCAGCATTTT.